These 20 T cell receptor beta chains share one sample of origin, sequenced in a study of OX40 agonist ivuxolimab in advanced cancers. Here immunoSEQ multiplex PCR was the method, and the copy in TCRdb shows in-frame clones only, minus some. The data hold under 65,000 clones, with around 84% observed a single time. The sample here was CD4+ or CD8+ T cells sorted from blood, taken in a trial of the OX40 agonist ivuxolimab. The receptor source for this set is an adult with an advanced solid tumor such as melanoma, head and neck, liver or kidney cancer.

The table lists this clone with a few counts. This chain joins TRBV6-5 and TRBJ1-1; perhaps TRBD1 as D (6 bases). Germline CDR1 reads MNHEY; CDR2 reads SVGAGI. V lost 6 bases and J lost 7, with 15 bases in between. The CDR3 loop spans 13 amino acids. The CDR3 region is CASRIKGVGEAFF. As DNA, the CDR3 is TGTGCCAGCAGAATTAAGGGGGTGGGTGAAGCTTTCTTT.

V and J are TRBV5-4 and TRBJ2-2; tentatively, D is TRBD2 (5 bases). V lost 4 bases and J 1 base, leaving 14 bases between the germline ends. The CDR3 contains 16 residues. In germline, CDR1 is SGHNT, CDR2 YYREEE (reference sequence). The CDR3 bases are TGTGCCAGCAGCCCCTCGGGCGGAGGGAACACCGGGGAGCTGTTTTTT. This translates into CASSPSGGGNTGELFF.

The chain recombines TRBV29-1 with TRBJ2-4; 10 bases line up with TRBD1. This CDR3 has 17 amino acids. Per the germline V gene, CDR1 is SQVTM and CDR2 is ANQGSEA. V lost 6 bases, J lost 1 base, and 12 bases stayed unmatched. In nucleotides, the CDR3 is TGCAGCGTACGACAGGGGGCGCGACATCTGGCCAAAAACATTCAGTACTTC. It is translated as CSVRQGARHLAKNIQYF.

This clone was detected a few times. J is TRBJ1-1 and V is TRBV9, with D possibly being TRBD1 (6 bases). Trimming took 0 bases from V and 3 from J, leaving 18 bases between them. The germline V gene encodes CDR1 SGDLS and CDR2 YYNGEE. This CDR3 is 17 amino acids long. CDR3 sequence reads: CASSVGGQIGKDTEAFF. The CDR3 bases are TGTGCCAGCAGCGTAGGGGGACAAATAGGGAAGGACACTGAAGCTTTCTTT. The full variable domain, its missing parts supplied by reference TRBV9 and TRBJ1-1, is DSGVTQTPKHLITATGQRVTLRCSPRSGDLSVYWYQQSLDQGLQFLIQYYNGEERAKGNILERFSAQQFPDLHSELNLSSLELGDSALYFCASSVGGQIGKDTEAFFGQGTRLTVV.

The chain joins TRBV19 to TRBJ2-3; unclear D gene. Germline-derived CDR1 and CDR2 are LNHDA and SQIVND (reference sequence). Trimming cost V 6 bases and J 4 bases, with 8 bases left between them. The CDR3 covers 12 residues. The CDR3: CASSPLADTQYF. The CDR3 DNA reads TGTGCCAGTAGCCCCCTCGCAGATACGCAGTATTTT.

This rearrangement joins TRBV19 to TRBJ1-2; no clear D gene. V was cut by 6 bases and J by 4 bases, with 18 bases left in between. This CDR3 contains 15 residues. Germline CDR1 is LNHDA and CDR2 is SQIVND (reference sequence). The CDR3 loop reads CASSEFPLIRYGYTF. The CDR3 coding sequence is TGTGCCAGTAGCGAGTTCCCACTAATCCGCTATGGCTACACCTTC.

The genes are TRBV11-1 and TRBJ2-7; D possibly corresponds to TRBD2 (5 bases). Trimming left V 5 bases short and J 6 bases short, with 11 bases between. Germline assignment: CDR1 SGHAT and CDR2 FQDESV (reference sequence). This CDR3 has 12 amino acids. CDR3 in DNA: TGTGCCAGCAGCGTCGAGGGAGTCGAGCAGTACTTC. The encoded protein is CASSVEGVEQYF.

V gene TRBV2 combines with J gene TRBJ2-7; tentatively, D is TRBD2 (5 bases). This CDR3 has 12 residues. Germline V lookup: CDR1 SNHLY, CDR2 FYNNEI. Trimming cost V 7 bases and J 2 bases, with 9 bases left between them. The DNA of the CDR3 is TGTGCCAGCAAGAGGGTCGCCTACGAGCAGTACTTC. This gives the protein CASKRVAYEQYF.

The gene calls are TRBV28 and TRBJ2-4; D is perhaps TRBD2 (6 bases). This CDR3 is 16 amino acids long. Deletions cut 6 bases from V and 1 base from J, with 16 bases between. Germline V gene lookup returns CDR1 MDHEN and CDR2 SYDVKM. CDR3 coding DNA: TGTGCCAGCAGCCGAGGGACGGGAGTCGCCAAAAACATTCAGTACTTC. The encoded protein is CASSRGTGVAKNIQYF.

This sequence joins TRBV5-6 and TRBJ2-3; the D gene is possibly TRBD1 (5 bases). The germline CDR1 and CDR2 sequences are SGHDT and YYEEEE. V lost 1 base, J lost 5 bases, and 11 bases lay in between. The CDR3 has 14 amino acids. The DNA of the CDR3 is TGTGCCAGCAGCTTGCCTCAGGGTATAGATACGCAGTATTTT. This encodes CASSLPQGIDTQYF.

The genes are TRBV11-3 and TRBJ2-1; D may be TRBD2 (5 bases). This CDR3 has 15 amino acids. Trimming removed 4 bases at V and 6 bases at J, with 16 bases between. The germline V gene has CDR1 SGHNT and CDR2 YENEEA. The CDR3 DNA sequence: TGTGCCAGCAGCTCCGACCCCCGCGAGGGCAATGAGCAGTTCTTC. Amino acid sequence: CASSSDPREGNEQFF.

This chain connects TRBV18 to TRBJ2-3; 7 nucleotides match TRBD1. Germline trimming cut 5 bases from V and 4 bases from J; bases unmatched to any gene: 3. From germline, CDR1 is KGHSH and CDR2 LQKENI. The CDR3 sequence is 13 residues long. CDR3 amino acids: CASSTGAPDTQYF. Written as DNA, the CDR3 is TGTGCCAGCTCAACAGGGGCCCCAGATACGCAGTATTTT.

The chain combines TRBV30 with TRBJ2-7; no definite D call. Germline assignment: CDR1 GTSNPN and CDR2 SVGIG (reference sequence). This CDR3 has 12 residues. V gave up 0 bases and J gave up 4 bases, with 7 bases separating them. The CDR3 DNA sequence: TGTGCCTGGAGTGTAAGGGATTACGAGCAGTACTTC. The encoded protein is CAWSVRDYEQYF.

V is TRBV18 and J is TRBJ2-1, with D perhaps matching TRBD2 (6 bases). Germline lookup yields CDR1 KGHSH and CDR2 LQKENI. The CDR3 is 15 residues long. V shed 1 base and J shed 5 bases, with 12 bases lying between them. CDR3: CASSPLFTGDNEQFF. In DNA, the CDR3 is TGTGCCAGCTCACCACTTTTTACGGGGGACAATGAGCAGTTCTTC.

There are a few counts of this clone. This rearrangement joins TRBV6-1 to TRBJ1-2; a possible D gene is TRBD1 (5 bases). Trimming removed 4 bases from V and 7 bases from J, with 19 bases in between. Germline lookup yields CDR1 MNHNS and CDR2 SASEGT. The CDR3 covers 15 residues. The CDR3 sequence is CASSGFTGGEAGYTF. The CDR3 DNA sequence: TGTGCCAGCAGTGGATTCACCGGGGGGGAAGCTGGCTACACCTTC.

This chain uses TRBV5-6 with TRBJ2-3, with a tentative D call TRBD1 (6 bases). Germline-derived CDR1 and CDR2 are SGHDT and YYEEEE. V lost 4 bases to trimming and J lost 2 bases, with 14 bases between them. The CDR3 length is 15 residues. The CDR3 protein is CASSTRTDYTDTQYF. CDR3 coding DNA: TGTGCCAGCAGCACCCGGACAGACTACACAGATACGCAGTATTTT.

This clone has just one count. In DNA, the CDR3 is TGCGCCAGCAGCCACGGACAGGGGAACACCGGGGAGCTGTTTTTT. Translated: CASSHGQGNTGELFF. This chain connects TRBV5-1 to TRBJ2-2; the match to TRBD1 covers 8 bases. V gave up 4 bases and J gave up 1 base; unmatched junction bases: 3. From germline, CDR1 is SGHRS and CDR2 YFSETQ. This CDR3 is built from 15 residues.

The rearrangement links TRBV7-9 to TRBJ1-1; D is possibly TRBD1 (5 bases). V was clipped by 3 bases and J by 5 bases, with 19 bases between them. Germline V gene sequence: CDR1 SEHNR, CDR2 FQNEAQ (reference sequence). The CDR3 covers 16 residues. In DNA form, the CDR3 reads TGTGCCAGCAGCTTGTTGTGGGGCCGTGGCGGGACTGAAGCTTTCTTT. This translates into CASSLLWGRGGTEAFF. The complete variable domain, with remaining parts taken from reference TRBV7-9 and TRBJ1-1, reads DTGVSQNPRHKITKRGQNVTFRCDPISEHNRLYWYRQTLGQGPEFLTYFQNEAQLEKSRLLSDRFSAERPKGSFSTLEIQRTEQGDSAMYLCASSLLWGRGGTEAFFGQGTRLTVV.

The V gene is TRBV7-2, the J gene TRBJ1-1, with TRBD1 as a possible D gene (6 bases). The CDR3 covers 18 residues. Germline CDR1 reads SGHTA; CDR2 reads FQGNSA. Trimming took off 3 bases at V and 2 bases at J, with 22 bases between the two ends. In DNA, the CDR3 is TGTGCCAGCAGCTTCGGAGACAGGCTTTGGTTCAAAAACACTGAAGCTTTCTTT. This translates into CASSFGDRLWFKNTEAFF.

This clone showed up just once. This chain connects TRBV7-9 to TRBJ2-5; D gene unclear. Germline CDR1 reads SEHNR; CDR2 reads FQNEAQ (reference sequence). The V and J ends lost 0 bases and 1 base respectively, with 6 bases between them. This CDR3 has 14 residues. CDR3 in DNA: TGTGCCAGCAGCTTAGCGGTACTCCAAGAGACCCAGTACTTC. This gives the protein CASSLAVLQETQYF.